The 4 T cell receptor beta chains given below trace back to one sample, sequenced in a study of T cell repertoires in cytomegalovirus infection. These TCRs are of unknown antigen specificity. TCRdb independently ran MiXCR on the reads; one entry per CDR3 protein. The top ten hold roughly 12% of the sample, which has approximately 1,000,000 distinct CDR3 sequences, approximately 32% seen once. This specimen consisted of cultured CD8+ T cells from PBMCs, obtained from culture after CMV antigen stimulation. The receptors derive from a human donor in good health (CMV status not recorded). Some clones in this sample may be carry-over from other donors' samples.

The sample holds a few counts of this clonotype. The chain uses TRBV6-1 and TRBJ1-2; D not resolved. CDR1 is MNHNS, CDR2 SASEGT, per germline. This CDR3 has 16 amino acids. Trimming stripped 0 bases from V and 4 bases from J, with 15 bases between. The CDR3 reads CASSEAATGGSYGYTF. CDR3 DNA: TGTGCCAGCAGTGAAGCCGCGACGGGCGGTTCCTATGGCTACACCTTC.

This clonotype appeared many times. The V call is TRBV6-6, the J call TRBJ1-2; 10 bases are shared with TRBD1. With 5 bases clipped from V and 0 bases from J, the junction kept 3 bases outside the gene matches. Germline V gives CDR1 MNHNY, CDR2 SVGAGI (reference sequence). The CDR3 covers 15 residues. DNA of the CDR3: TGTGCCAGCAGTCGGGACAGGGGCACTAACTATGGCTACACCTTC. Amino acid sequence: CASSRDRGTNYGYTF.

As to this clonotype: The junction shows a germline mismatch at one end, possibly a read error. This sequence joins TRBV9 and TRBJ2-1; TRBD2 matches at 8 bases. The CDR3 length is 15 residues. CDR1 is SGDLS, CDR2 YYNGEE, per germline. DNA of the CDR3: TGTGCCGGCAGCCAAACTAGCGGACCCTACAATGAGCAGTTCTTC. Its protein is CAGSQTSGPYNEQFF.

The chain is built from TRBV27 and TRBJ2-7, with TRBD2 matching 9 bases. From germline, CDR1 is MNHEY and CDR2 SMNVEV (reference sequence). Losses at the gene ends were 3 bases for V and 4 bases for J; bases not matched to a gene: 7. This CDR3 contains 15 residues. The CDR3 nucleotides are TGTGCCAGCAGTTTTTCGGGGGCGGGGGGGTACGAGCAGTACTTC. Amino acid sequence: CASSFSGAGGYEQYF.